The rows below give T cell receptor beta chains drawn from one sample of a study of cytomegalovirus exposure and HLA in healthy donors. Produced via immunoSEQ multiplex PCR; TCRdb's table is partial and in-frame only. Counted here are roughly 200,000 clones, roughly 80% occurring once; the ten biggest clones make up over 2%. Sequenced sample: PBMCs. All receptors derive from a woman in her twenties or thirties in good health and CMV-seropositive. Each CDR3 is given with its conserved first and last residue. The order of the fields is J gene, D gene, clone size, CDR3 length, V gene, CDR3 protein, CDR3 DNA. D genes are given only for firm matches. For some rows the clone size is stated as once, few or many, or as a class when expanded; others skip it.

TRBJ1-4,TRBD1,NA,12,TRBV19,CASSSTGGSKFF,TGTGCCAGTAGTTCTACAGGGGGCTCCAAATTTTTT
TRBJ1-1,TRBD1,NA,14,TRBV5-1,CASSKTGGETEAFF,TGCGCCAGCAGCAAAACAGGGGGCGAGACTGAAGCTTTCTTT
TRBJ2-7,NA,NA,14,TRBV28,CASSLIGDSYEQYF,TGTGCCAGCAGTTTAATCGGGGACTCCTACGAGCAGTACTTC
TRBJ2-6,NA,NA,14,TRBV7-2,CASSLEPAGYVLTF,TGTGCCAGCAGCTTAGAGCCGGCAGGATACGTCCTGACTTTC
TRBJ1-4,TRBD1,few,15,TRBV7-9,CASSRPRGQNEKLFF,TGTGCCAGCAGCCGTCCCAGGGGGCAGAATGAAAAACTGTTTTTT
TRBJ1-1,NA,few,13,TRBV11-1,CASSAKQGSEAFF,TGTGCCAGCAGCGCTAAACAGGGCAGTGAAGCTTTCTTT
TRBJ2-7,TRBD1,NA,12,TRBV5-1,CASSLDGTGEYF,TGCGCCAGCAGCTTGGACGGGACAGGGGAGTACTTC
TRBJ2-1,TRBD1,NA,12,TRBV7-3,CASSNRGNEQFF,TGTGCCAGCAGCAACAGGGGAAATGAGCAGTTCTTC
TRBJ1-4,TRBD1,NA,14,TRBV6-1,CASSQQGVNEKLFF,TGTGCCAGCAGCCAACAGGGGGTCAATGAAAAACTGTTTTTT
TRBJ1-1,NA,NA,13,TRBV5-1,CASSKDINTEAFF,TGCGCCAGCAGCAAGGACATAAACACTGAAGCTTTCTTT
TRBJ1-1,TRBD1,NA,11,TRBV29-1,CSFIRQGEAFF,TGCAGCTTTATCCGACAGGGTGAAGCTTTCTTT
TRBJ1-2,TRBD1,NA,13,TRBV2,CASANTGGNGYTF,TGTGCCAGCGCTAACACAGGGGGAAATGGCTACACCTTC
TRBJ2-2,NA,once,18,TRBV9,CASSPSSNHHSWTGELFF,TGTGCCAGCAGCCCCTCGTCTAATCACCATTCTTGGACCGGGGAGCTGTTTTTT
TRBJ2-7,TRBD1,NA,14,TRBV5-4,CASSRDSQTYEQYF,TGTGCCAGCAGCCGGGACAGTCAGACCTACGAGCAGTACTTC
TRBJ1-2,NA,NA,13,TRBV5-1,CASSAEGVRGYTF,TGCGCCAGCAGCGCGGAGGGAGTGAGGGGCTACACCTTC
TRBJ2-2,NA,NA,13,TRBV25-1,CASMSRNTGELFF,TGTGCCAGCATGTCGCGGAACACCGGGGAGCTGTTTTTT
TRBJ2-1,TRBD2,NA,16,TRBV7-9,CASSLLRGGYFNEQFF,TGTGCCAGCAGCTTATTGCGGGGGGGATATTTCAATGAGCAGTTCTTC
TRBJ1-3,NA,NA,16,TRBV7-2,CASSLSPGITGNTIYF,TGTGCCAGCAGCTTATCTCCAGGTATCACTGGAAACACCATATATTTT
TRBJ2-1,NA,NA,16,TRBV5-1,CASSFLGLNSYNEQFF,TGCGCCAGCAGCTTCTTGGGACTCAACTCCTACAATGAGCAGTTCTTC
TRBJ2-1,NA,NA,16,TRBV11-3,CASSLGALDRYNEQFF,TGTGCCAGCAGCTTAGGGGCACTCGATCGCTACAATGAGCAGTTCTTC
TRBJ2-5,TRBD1,NA,13,TRBV2,CASKRDREETQYF,TGTGCCAGCAAAAGAGACAGGGAGGAGACCCAGTACTTC
TRBJ2-7,TRBD1,NA,15,TRBV5-1,CASSSRQGISYEQYF,TGCGCCAGCAGCTCTCGACAGGGGATCTCCTACGAGCAGTACTTC
TRBJ1-1,TRBD1,NA,17,TRBV28,CASSLSGTGGSNTEAFF,TGTGCCAGCAGTTTATCCGGGACAGGGGGGAGCAACACTGAAGCTTTCTTT
TRBJ2-7,NA,once,13,TRBV30,CAWSVGERYEQYF,TGTGCCTGGAGTGTCGGGGAACGGTACGAGCAGTACTTC
TRBJ2-7,TRBD1,NA,16,TRBV2,CASNRIPPTGGHEQYF,TGTGCCAGCAACCGAATACCTCCGACAGGGGGCCACGAGCAGTACTTC
TRBJ2-1,TRBD1,NA,15,TRBV7-3,CASSLGGQGSNEQFF,TGTGCCAGCAGCTTAGGGGGACAGGGCAGCAATGAGCAGTTCTTC
TRBJ2-1,TRBD2,NA,19,TRBV5-8,CASSLIGLVIPSSYNEQFF,TGTGCCAGCAGCTTGATTGGACTAGTCATCCCGAGCTCCTACAATGAGCAGTTCTTC
TRBJ2-2,NA,NA,14,TRBV5-4,CASSKGQNTGELFF,TGTGCCAGCAGCAAGGGACAGAACACCGGGGAGCTGTTTTTT
TRBJ2-6,TRBD1,NA,19,TRBV19,CASSSRGQGVFSGANVLTF,TGTGCCAGTAGTTCTAGGGGACAGGGAGTCTTCTCTGGGGCCAACGTCCTGACTTTC
TRBJ2-7,TRBD1,NA,17,TRBV4-3,CASSQFHRGDRGYEQYF,TGCGCCAGCAGCCAATTTCACAGGGGAGACAGGGGTTACGAGCAGTACTTC
TRBJ1-2,NA,NA,14,TRBV19,CASSPSNRLYGYTF,TGTGCCAGTAGTCCATCAAACAGACTATATGGCTACACCTTC
TRBJ2-7,NA,NA,12,TRBV7-9,CATGRGSGEQYF,TGTGCAACGGGCAGGGGAAGCGGCGAGCAGTACTTC
TRBJ2-7,TRBD1,NA,14,TRBV30,CAWSAGTGAYEQYF,TGTGCCTGGAGTGCCGGGACAGGGGCCTACGAGCAGTACTTC
TRBJ2-2,TRBD2,NA,19,TRBV4-1,CASSQVLRTSGTNTGELFF,TGCGCCAGCAGCCAAGTCTTAAGGACTAGCGGGACGAACACCGGGGAGCTGTTTTTT
TRBJ1-2,NA,NA,13,TRBV5-1,CASSLNRVEGYTF,TGCGCCAGCAGCTTGAACAGGGTGGAGGGCTACACCTTC
TRBJ1-1,TRBD1,once,16,TRBV13,CASPKQGAGWNTEAFF,TGTGCCAGCCCGAAACAGGGGGCTGGGTGGAACACTGAAGCTTTCTTT
TRBJ2-3,NA,NA,16,TRBV19,CASSIGGLWRADTQYF,TGTGCCAGTAGTATAGGAGGGCTGTGGAGGGCAGATACGCAGTATTTT
TRBJ1-6,NA,NA,13,TRBV19,CASSTRGNSPLHF,TGTGCCAGTAGTACTAGAGGCAATTCACCCCTCCACTTT
TRBJ2-5,TRBD2,few,14,TRBV30,CAWSRTSGRETQYF,TGTGCCTGGAGTAGGACTAGCGGGAGAGAGACCCAGTACTTC
TRBJ2-3,TRBD2,NA,19,TRBV10-3,CAISESREITNPSTDTQYF,TGTGCCATCAGTGAGTCGCGGGAGATAACAAACCCTAGCACAGATACGCAGTATTTT
TRBJ2-3,TRBD2,NA,15,TRBV11-3,CASSLGAGGGDTQYF,TGTGCCAGCAGCTTAGGAGCGGGAGGGGGTGATACGCAGTATTTT
TRBJ2-4,TRBD1,few,15,TRBV5-5,CASSPDTGGFDIQYF,TGTGCCAGCAGCCCTGACACAGGGGGCTTTGACATTCAGTACTTC
TRBJ1-5,NA,NA,13,TRBV7-8,CASSLERNQPQHF,TGTGCCAGCAGCTTAGAACGGAATCAGCCCCAGCATTTT
TRBJ2-1,TRBD1,few,17,TRBV25-1,CASSDYTGTGLYNEQFF,TGTGCCAGCAGTGATTATACCGGGACAGGGCTCTACAATGAGCAGTTCTTC
TRBJ1-1,NA,NA,14,TRBV11-2,CASSLANREAEAFF,TGTGCCAGCAGCTTAGCTAACAGGGAAGCTGAAGCTTTCTTT
TRBJ2-5,NA,NA,15,TRBV4-1,CASSQPRGGQETQYF,TGCGCCAGCAGCCAACCACGGGGAGGCCAAGAGACCCAGTACTTC
TRBJ1-5,NA,NA,14,TRBV25-1,CASSDHHRDQPQHF,TGTGCCAGCAGTGACCACCACAGGGACCAGCCCCAGCATTTT
TRBJ2-7,TRBD2,NA,14,TRBV7-6,CASSLAASGTEQYF,TGTGCCAGCAGCTTAGCGGCTAGCGGGACCGAGCAGTACTTC
TRBJ1-1,TRBD1,NA,14,TRBV15,CATSTRTGLTEAFF,TGTGCCACCAGCACCAGGACAGGGCTCACTGAAGCTTTCTTT
TRBJ2-1,TRBD1,NA,14,TRBV29-1,CSVGYRGTYNEQFF,TGCAGCGTGGGCTACAGGGGAACCTACAATGAGCAGTTCTTC
TRBJ2-5,NA,NA,14,TRBV28,CASTDGGSKETQYF,TGTGCCAGCACCGACGGAGGCAGCAAAGAGACCCAGTACTTC
TRBJ2-5,NA,once,14,TRBV30,CAWSVPGFLETQYF,TGTGCCTGGAGTGTTCCGGGGTTCTTGGAGACCCAGTACTTC
TRBJ2-3,NA,NA,16,TRBV9,CASSEPAASSTDTQYF,TGTGCCAGCAGCGAGCCCGCGGCGTCTAGCACAGATACGCAGTATTTT
TRBJ2-7,NA,NA,15,TRBV19,CATRVFTATGYEQYF,TGTGCCACTAGAGTCTTCACAGCTACCGGCTACGAGCAGTACTTC